This T cell receptor (beta chain) was retrieved from a study of Ad26.COV2.S vaccination and SARS-CoV-2 variants. Only in-frame clones appear in the TCRdb table, and some are missing; sequencing was by immunoSEQ multiplex PCR. The table includes about 39,000 clones, around 83% detected once. V was cut by 2 bases and J by 4 bases, with 11 bases left in between. The CDR3 runs to 14 residues. CDR1 is KGHSH and CDR2 is LQKENI in the germline V gene. J is TRBJ1-1 and V is TRBV18; D is unclear. The material sequenced was peripheral blood, taken after recovery from COVID-19. The receptor was isolated from a human donor who had recovered from COVID-19. CDR3 residues: CASSPYDETTEAFF. The CDR3 bases are TGTGCCAGCTCACCATATGACGAGACCACTGAAGCTTTCTTT.